This passage covers 32 T cell receptor beta chains from one sample sequenced in a study of blood T cell repertoires in COVID-19. Some clones are missing from TCRdb's copy, which holds only in-frame ones; the method was immunoSEQ multiplex PCR. The data contain about 190,000 clones, less than 80% of them singletons. Sequencing input: peripheral blood. The source of these receptors is a man in his forties or fifties who had recovered from COVID-19.

The chain links TRBV6-2 or TRBV6-3 to TRBJ1-2; TRBD1 agrees at 7 bases. V gave up 2 bases and J gave up 5 bases; unmatched junction bases: 5. Germline CDR1 MNHEY, CDR2 SVGEGT. The CDR3 length is 14 residues. CDR3 nucleotides: TGTGCCAGCAGTTACCTTCCAGGGGGTTATGGCTACACCTTC. It translates to CASSYLPGGYGYTF.

This clone was seen only a few times. The chain carries TRBV19 and TRBJ2-2; D remains unclear. The CDR3 has 13 amino acids. CDR1 LNHDA and CDR2 SQIVND come from the germline V gene (reference sequence). Trimming cost V 5 bases and J 0 bases, with 4 bases left between them. The CDR3 protein is CASSSANTGELFF. CDR3 in DNA: TGTGCCAGTAGTTCAGCGAACACCGGGGAGCTGTTTTTT. Complete variable domain (other parts from reference TRBV19 and TRBJ2-2): DGGITQSPKYLFRKEGQNVTLSCEQNLNHDAMYWYRQDPGQGLRLIYYSQIVNDFQKGDIAEGYSVSREKKESFPLTVTSAQKNPTAFYLCASSSANTGELFFGEGSRLTVL.

The V and J genes are TRBV18 and TRBJ2-1; 10 bases match TRBD2. J was trimmed by 1 base and V by 5 bases; bases with no gene match: 5. Germline-derived CDR1 and CDR2 are KGHSH and LQKENI. The CDR3 length is 16 residues. The CDR3 sequence is CASSDNSGRSYNEQFF. DNA for the CDR3: TGTGCCAGCTCAGACAATAGCGGGAGGTCCTACAATGAGCAGTTCTTC.

The genes are TRBV29-1 and TRBJ1-6, with 11 nucleotides matching TRBD1. The J segment lost 9 bases and the V segment lost 6 bases, leaving 4 bases of the junction unmatched. Germline V gene sequence: CDR1 SQVTM, CDR2 ANQGSEA. The CDR3 contains 13 residues. The CDR3 is CSVPGTGGSPLHF. DNA of the CDR3: TGCAGCGTCCCCGGGACAGGGGGTTCACCCCTCCACTTT.

V is TRBV14 and J is TRBJ2-1; 11 bases align to TRBD2. Germline trimming cut 4 bases from V and 7 bases from J; bases unmatched to any gene: 12. The germline gives CDR1 SGHDN, CDR2 FVKESK. The CDR3 spans 17 residues. CDR3 in amino acids: CASSPRLAGGLWNEQFF. DNA for the CDR3: TGTGCCAGCAGCCCCCGTTTAGCGGGAGGGCTATGGAATGAGCAGTTCTTC.

The chain joins TRBV24-1 to TRBJ1-2; 7 bases align to TRBD1. CDR3 length: 17 amino acids. The trim removed 5 bases at V and 4 bases at J, leaving 15 bases unmatched. Looked up from germline, CDR1 is KGHDR and CDR2 is SFDVKD. In DNA, the CDR3 is TGTGCCACCAGTGGTCTGCCCCGCTACAGGGGAGGCTATGGCTACACCTTC. Amino acids: CATSGLPRYRGGYGYTF.

This clone turned up a few times. The chain carries TRBV4-1 and TRBJ1-5; D gene uncertain. Germline V lookup: CDR1 MGHRA, CDR2 YSYEKL. Trimming pared 0 bases from V and 0 bases from J, leaving 12 bases between. This CDR3 spans 17 amino acids. CDR3 residues: CASSQEATDYSNQPQHF. The CDR3 DNA follows: TGCGCCAGCAGCCAAGAGGCGACGGACTATAGCAATCAGCCCCAGCATTTT.

This clone has a handful of counts. V is TRBV30 and J is TRBJ1-5, with D possibly being TRBD1 (6 bases). Trimming took 5 bases from V and 3 from J, leaving 11 bases between them. Germline CDR1 and CDR2: GTSNPN and SVGIG (reference sequence). This CDR3 contains 13 residues. The DNA for the CDR3 is TGTGCCTGGTCCTACAGGGACAATCAGCCCCAGCATTTT. Translated: CAWSYRDNQPQHF.

J is TRBJ2-5 and V is TRBV6-5, with 11 positions matching TRBD2. The CDR3 runs 14 residues. V shed 6 bases and J 0 bases; nucleotides not matched to a gene: 0. Germline values: CDR1 MNHEY, CDR2 SVGAGI. As DNA, the CDR3 is TGTGCCAGCAGGGGACTAGCGGACCAAGAGACCCAGTACTTC. Translated, it gives CASRGLADQETQYF.

This clone was seen just once. V is TRBV27 and J is TRBJ2-1, with D possibly matching TRBD1 (5 bases). The CDR3 covers 13 residues. CDR1 and CDR2 from the germline V gene are MNHEY and SMNVEV (reference sequence). The ends were cut back, 1 base at V and 10 bases at J, with 11 bases in the middle. Here the CDR3 reads CASSLLGVREQFF. CDR3 bases: TGTGCCAGCAGTTTATTAGGGGTACGGGAGCAGTTCTTC.

CDR3 region: CASTQSRGELFF. The CDR3, as DNA: TGTGCCAGCACCCAAAGCCGTGGGGAGCTGTTTTTT. V is TRBV28 and J is TRBJ2-2; D ambiguous. There are 12 residues in the CDR3. The V end was cut by 7 bases, the J end by 8 bases, with 11 bases between. Germline CDR1 MDHEN, CDR2 SYDVKM.

This chain connects TRBV7-2 to TRBJ2-1; D remains unclear. Germline V gene data show CDR1 as SGHTA and CDR2 as FQGNSA. V dropped 0 bases and J dropped 7 bases, with 13 bases sitting between them. The CDR3 contains 15 residues. The CDR3 DNA follows: TGTGCCAGCAGCTTAGCCTCTAACCTCTATAATGAGCAGTTCTTC. This translates into CASSLASNLYNEQFF.

The J gene is TRBJ1-2, the V gene TRBV3-1 (or the pseudogene TRBV3-2); TRBD1 is a possible D gene (6 bases). This CDR3 contains 15 residues. Germline lookup yields CDR1 LGHDT and CDR2 YNNKEL (reference sequence). Deletions cut 4 bases from V and 2 bases from J, with 14 bases between. The CDR3 loop reads CASSPLDRPNYGYTF. CDR3 DNA sequence: TGTGCCAGCAGCCCTTTGGACAGACCCAACTATGGCTACACCTTC.

This clone was seen a few times. The genes are TRBV25-1 and TRBJ2-3; D possibly corresponds to TRBD1 (5 bases). CDR3 length equals 15 residues. Trimming removed 1 base at V and 4 bases at J, with 12 bases between. Germline loops: CDR1 MGHDK, CDR2 SYGVNS. CDR3 DNA sequence: TGTGCCAGCAGTGAATTGGGGCCGTTCCCAGATACGCAGTATTTT. Its protein is CASSELGPFPDTQYF. The full variable domain, rest sourced from reference TRBV25-1 and TRBJ2-3, is EADIYQTPRYLVIGTGKKITLECSQTMGHDKMYWYQQDPGMELHLIHYSYGVNSTEKGDLSSESTVSRIRTEHFPLTLESARPSHTSQYLCASSELGPFPDTQYFGPGTRLTVL.

The chain is built from TRBV7-8 and TRBJ1-1, with D unclear. The CDR3 extends over 13 amino acids. The V end lost 5 bases, the J end lost 0 bases, and 7 bases lay between the germline ends. Per the germline V gene, CDR1 is SGHVS and CDR2 is FQNEAQ. The CDR3 here is CASSPFVNTEAFF. The CDR3 nucleotides read TGTGCCAGCAGCCCCTTCGTGAACACTGAAGCTTTCTTT.

In its sample, this clone was seen many times. The J gene is TRBJ1-1, the V gene TRBV7-9; D may be TRBD1 (5 bases). The ends were cut back, 0 bases at V and 1 base at J, with 9 bases in the middle. From germline, CDR1 is SEHNR and CDR2 FQNEAQ (reference sequence). CDR3 length: 15 residues. The CDR3 nucleotides read TGTGCCAGCAGCTTAGCCCAGGGATCGAACACTGAAGCTTTCTTT. Amino acids: CASSLAQGSNTEAFF.

This chain links TRBV28 with TRBJ2-7, with 8 bases aligning to TRBD2. The CDR3 is 15 residues long. V dropped 1 base and J dropped 2; count of bases not matched to a gene: 4. Germline V gene sequence: CDR1 MDHEN, CDR2 SYDVKM. DNA of the CDR3: TGTGCCAGCAGTTTATTAGGCGGGAGGACCTACGAGCAGTACTTC. Translation: CASSLLGGRTYEQYF. Complete variable domain (other parts from reference TRBV28 and TRBJ2-7): DVKVTQSSRYLVKRTGEKVFLECVQDMDHENMFWYRQDPGLGLRLIYFSYDVKMKEKGDIPEGYSVSREKKERFSLILESASTNQTSMYLCASSLLGGRTYEQYFGPGTRLTVT.

The rearrangement links TRBV18 to TRBJ2-3; D is perhaps TRBD2 (6 bases). The V gene lost 0 bases and the J gene lost 3 bases, with 10 bases spanning the gap. CDR1 is KGHSH and CDR2 is LQKENI in the germline V gene. The CDR3 extends over 15 amino acids. CDR3 in amino acids: CASSPPSGSTDTQYF. As DNA, the CDR3 is TGTGCCAGCTCACCACCTTCCGGGAGTACAGATACGCAGTATTTT.

The chain has TRBV2 and TRBJ1-4, with D tentatively TRBD1 (5 bases). V gave up 6 bases and J gave up 0 bases, with 14 bases separating them. Germline V CDR1 and CDR2: SNHLY, FYNNEI. The CDR3 runs 16 residues. As DNA, the CDR3 is TGTGCCAGCAGAAACACCGGGGGAGCAACTAATGAAAAACTGTTTTTT. Translating gives CASRNTGGATNEKLFF.

The J gene is TRBJ1-2, the V gene TRBV5-6, with D maybe TRBD1 (5 bases). The CDR3 is 16 amino acids. V lost 1 base, J lost 4 bases, and 17 bases lay in between. From germline, CDR1 is SGHDT and CDR2 YYEEEE. CDR3 nucleotides: TGTGCCAGCAGCTTGTACAGGAAGGCAGCCGCCTATGGCTACACCTTC. Translation gives CASSLYRKAAAYGYTF.

The chain couples TRBV27 to TRBJ2-2; TRBD2 matches 16 bases. CDR1 and CDR2 from the germline V gene are MNHEY and SMNVEV (reference sequence). The CDR3 has 18 residues. V was pared by 3 bases and J by 4 bases, with 5 bases of the junction left unmatched. The DNA for the CDR3 is TGTGCCAGCAGTTTGAGGGGACTAGCGGGAGGGCCCACCGGGGAGCTGTTTTTT. Encoded protein: CASSLRGLAGGPTGELFF.

The rearrangement links TRBV18 to TRBJ1-2; TRBD1 matches at 8 bases. Per the germline V gene, CDR1 is KGHSH and CDR2 is LQKENI. Trimming removed 3 bases from V and 7 bases from J; junction bases left unmatched: 10. CDR3 length: 15 residues. The CDR3: CASSPEGQGLGGYTF. The CDR3 DNA sequence: TGTGCCAGCTCACCCGAAGGACAGGGATTAGGTGGCTACACCTTC.

The chain couples TRBV4-3 to TRBJ2-6; 8 bases are shared with TRBD1. J was trimmed by 0 bases and V by 2 bases; bases with no gene match: 12. The V gene's germline CDR1 is LGHNA and CDR2 YSLEER. The CDR3 sequence is 20 residues long. CDR3 sequence reads: CASSQYTGTGFSSGANVLTF. The CDR3 region has the DNA TGCGCCAGCAGCCAATACACCGGGACAGGATTTAGCTCTGGGGCCAACGTCCTGACTTTC.

V gene TRBV6-2 or TRBV6-3 combines with J gene TRBJ1-1; 7 nucleotides match TRBD1. The CDR3 sequence is 14 residues long. Germline loops: CDR1 MNHEY, CDR2 SVGEGT. V shed 6 bases and J 5 bases; nucleotides not matched to a gene: 9. The DNA for the CDR3 is TGTGCCAGCAGCCTACAGGGGAGTTGGACTGAAGCTTTCTTT. Protein: CASSLQGSWTEAFF.

The V call is TRBV19, the J call TRBJ2-1; the match to TRBD2 covers 11 bases. This CDR3 has 13 amino acids. Trimming cost V 6 bases and J 10 bases; bases outside gene matches: 5. In germline, CDR1 is LNHDA, CDR2 SQIVND (reference sequence). The CDR3 here is CASSSLAGDEQFF. The CDR3 region has the DNA TGTGCCAGTAGCTCACTAGCGGGAGACGAGCAGTTCTTC. Complete variable domain (other parts from reference TRBV19 and TRBJ2-1): DGGITQSPKYLFRKEGQNVTLSCEQNLNHDAMYWYRQDPGQGLRLIYYSQIVNDFQKGDIAEGYSVSREKKESFPLTVTSAQKNPTAFYLCASSSLAGDEQFFGPGTRLTVL.

The chain joins TRBV21-1 to TRBJ2-3; TRBD1 is taken as the D call from the table, unchecked against the DNA. TRBV21-1 counts as a pseudogene. The CDR3 spans 19 residues. CDR3 nucleotide sequence: TGTGCCAGCAGCACAAACCACCCTCGCCTCGACAGGGTGGCAGATACGCAGTATTTT. Amino acids: CASSTNHPRLDRVADTQYF.

The rearrangement uses TRBV27 and TRBJ1-5; D is ambiguous. Trimming removed 6 bases at V and 1 base at J, with 16 bases between. Per the germline V gene, CDR1 is MNHEY and CDR2 is SMNVEV (reference sequence). There are 16 residues in the CDR3. The CDR3 bases are TGTGCCAGCAGCCCGCCGCCGGGGAGGAGCAATCAGCCCCAGCATTTT. It translates to CASSPPPGRSNQPQHF.

This clone was seen only once. The J gene is TRBJ2-7, the V gene TRBV9; tentatively, D is TRBD2 (5 bases). Trimming pared 0 bases from V and 2 bases from J, leaving 9 bases between. This CDR3 is built from 14 residues. Germline V gene lookup returns CDR1 SGDLS and CDR2 YYNGEE. The CDR3 sequence: CASSVVSDTYEQYF. CDR3 nucleotides: TGTGCCAGCAGCGTAGTTAGCGATACCTACGAGCAGTACTTC.

The chain has TRBV15 and TRBJ2-3, with 10 nucleotides matching TRBD1. The V and J ends lost 3 bases and 4 bases, in that order; junction bases with no gene match: 7. CDR3 length: 16 residues. Germline lookup yields CDR1 LNHNV and CDR2 YYDKDF (reference sequence). CDR3 sequence (DNA): TGTGCCACCAGCAGGGGACAGGGGCCCTTGGCAGATACGCAGTATTTT. Protein product: CATSRGQGPLADTQYF.

J is TRBJ2-1 and V is TRBV12-3 or TRBV12-4, with no clear D. Trimming removed 5 bases from V and 10 bases from J, with 12 bases in between. The CDR3 has 12 amino acids. The CDR3 coding sequence is TGTGCCAGCAGTCTACTTAATCGGGAGCAGTTCTTC. This translates into CASSLLNREQFF.

V usage is TRBV30 and J usage is TRBJ2-7, with no clear D. CDR1 and CDR2 (germline): GTSNPN, SVGIG (reference sequence). This CDR3 contains 14 residues. V was shortened by 2 bases and J by 4 bases, with 15 bases between the two germline ends. CDR3 sequence reads: CAWSHSVTGYEQYF. As DNA, the CDR3 is TGTGCCTGGAGTCACTCGGTGACGGGTTACGAGCAGTACTTC.

The V call is TRBV24-1, the J call TRBJ2-3; 7 bases map to TRBD2. This CDR3 is 16 amino acids long. The junction had 5 bases not matched to a gene; V was cut back by 3 bases and J by 0 bases. Per the germline V gene, CDR1 is KGHDR and CDR2 is SFDVKD. CDR3 region: CATSDPAAGSTDTQYF. CDR3 in DNA: TGTGCCACCAGTGATCCCGCAGCGGGAAGCACAGATACGCAGTATTTT.